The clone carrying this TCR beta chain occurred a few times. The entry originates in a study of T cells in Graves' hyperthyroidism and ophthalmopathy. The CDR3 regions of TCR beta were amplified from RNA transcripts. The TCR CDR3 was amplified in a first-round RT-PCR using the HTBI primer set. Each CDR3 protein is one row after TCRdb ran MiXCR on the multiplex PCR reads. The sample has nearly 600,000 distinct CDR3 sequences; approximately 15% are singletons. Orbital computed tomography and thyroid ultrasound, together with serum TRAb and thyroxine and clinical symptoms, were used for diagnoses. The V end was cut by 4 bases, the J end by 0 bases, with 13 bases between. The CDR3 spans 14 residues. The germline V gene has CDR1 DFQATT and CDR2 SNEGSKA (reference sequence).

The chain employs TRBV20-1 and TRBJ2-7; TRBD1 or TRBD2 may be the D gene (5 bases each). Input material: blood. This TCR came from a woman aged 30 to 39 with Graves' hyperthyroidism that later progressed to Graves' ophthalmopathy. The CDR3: CSATGTDSSYEQYF. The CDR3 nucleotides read TGCAGTGCTACCGGGACCGATTCCTCCTACGAGCAGTACTTC.